The present entry profiles one TCR beta chain with its context. The antigen is not known. TCRdb's copy holds only in-frame clones and misses some; the assay was immunoSEQ multiplex PCR. The table has 300,000 to 400,000 clones, more than 75% seen once; the top ten hold approximately 3.6%. These data come from a study of Ad26.COV2.S vaccination and SARS-CoV-2 variants. General study points: Whether participants received vaccine or placebo, their non-spike TCR breadth was similar. Substantial breadth was reportedly displayed by spike-specific CD8+ and CD4+ T cell responses after vaccination.

With 2 bases clipped from V and 7 bases from J, the junction kept 14 bases outside the gene matches. Germline V lookup: CDR1 LGHDT, CDR2 YNNKEL (reference sequence). The CDR3 loop spans 17 amino acids. Treatment: around 19 received Ad26.COV2.S at low or high dose, single or two shots; about 5 received placebo; per-sample allocation not given. Day 63 following the first vaccine or placebo injection was when the samples were taken. The source of this sequence is a person aged 18 to 59 who received the Ad26.COV2.S COVID-19 vaccine or a placebo. The rearrangement joins TRBV3-1 (or the pseudogene TRBV3-2) to TRBJ2-7; 10 nucleotides line up with TRBD1. Here the sequenced sample was peripheral blood, taken in a trial of Ad26.COV2.S vaccine versus placebo. The CDR3 loop reads CASSQFLPGQGKGEQYF. As DNA, the CDR3 is TGTGCCAGCAGCCAATTTCTGCCGGGACAGGGGAAAGGGGAGCAGTACTTC.